This TCR beta chain was documented in a study of T cell responses to AZD1222 COVID-19 vaccine. Overall study findings and caveats: There were repertoire samples only from the period after the peak T cell response. Mostly white British, mostly female donors; authors suggested clonal diversity may be underestimated. Mapped onto spike, vaccine-associated CD4 TCRs spanned it and were dominant at 160-218 and 743-854. Of spike-specific TCRs, nearly half reportedly target regions left unmutated in variants.

This clone showed up just once. The antigen is undetermined. Some clones are missing from TCRdb's copy, which holds only in-frame ones; the method was immunoSEQ multiplex PCR. The repertoire holds over 120,000 clones, with nearly 90% as singletons. CDR3 length: 13 residues. Germline-derived CDR1 and CDR2 are SGHNT and YYREEE (reference sequence). V dropped 4 bases and J dropped 5; count of bases not matched to a gene: 4. This chain connects TRBV5-4 to TRBJ2-7, with TRBD1 identical over 9 bases. The sample consisted of peripheral blood, taken 28 days after the second dose of the MenACWY control vaccine. This clonotype originated in an adult who received the MenACWY meningococcal vaccine as a control. CDR3 bases: TGTGCCAGCAGCCCCGGGACAGGGAACGAGCAGTACTTC. This sequence encodes CASSPGTGNEQYF.